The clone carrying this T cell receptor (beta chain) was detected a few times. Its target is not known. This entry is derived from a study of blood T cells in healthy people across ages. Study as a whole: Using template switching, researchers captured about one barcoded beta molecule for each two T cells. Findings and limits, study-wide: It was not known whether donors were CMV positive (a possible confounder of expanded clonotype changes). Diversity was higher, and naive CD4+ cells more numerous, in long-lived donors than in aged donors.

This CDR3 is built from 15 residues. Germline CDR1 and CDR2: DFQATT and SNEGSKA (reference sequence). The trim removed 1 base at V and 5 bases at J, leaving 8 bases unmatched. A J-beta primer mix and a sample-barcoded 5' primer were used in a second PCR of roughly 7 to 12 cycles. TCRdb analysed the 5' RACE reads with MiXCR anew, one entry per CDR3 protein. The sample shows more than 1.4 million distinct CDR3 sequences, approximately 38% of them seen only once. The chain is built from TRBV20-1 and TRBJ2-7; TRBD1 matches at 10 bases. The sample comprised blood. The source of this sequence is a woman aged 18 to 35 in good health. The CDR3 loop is CSARGGQGYLDEQYF. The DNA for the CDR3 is TGCAGTGCTAGAGGGGGACAGGGGTATCTCGACGAGCAGTACTTC.